The entry below gives a single TCR beta chain sequence along with its context. No antigen is known for it. Use of 60 Vbeta and 13 Jbeta primers characterized the PCR. TCRdb's copy holds only in-frame clones and misses some; the assay was immunoSEQ multiplex PCR. The sample records over 150,000 clones, around 63% being singletons. These data originate in a study of cytomegalovirus exposure and HLA in healthy donors. Study background: Unique TCRs from HLA-typed donors, around 93 million of them, were held in an early data release. General study findings and limits: In vitro testing confirmed a few CMV-associated chains as specific for CMV antigens.

The sample taken for sequencing was PBMCs. This TCR came from a woman younger than 35 in good health and CMV-seropositive.

CDR3 loop: CASSLGAGPIGAQHF. The CDR3 nucleotides are TGTGCCAGCAGCTTAGGAGCAGGGCCCATTGGGGCCCAGCATTTT. The chain has TRBV7-2 and TRBJ1-5; possibly TRBD1 for D (5 bases). V was shortened by 1 base and J by 11 bases, with 18 bases between the two germline ends. This CDR3 is built from 15 residues. Germline values: CDR1 SGHTA, CDR2 FQGNSA.